This TCR beta chain was sequenced in a study of blood T cell repertoires in COVID-19. The repertoire was sequenced with immunoSEQ multiplex PCR; TCRdb's copy has only in-frame clones and lacks some. The sample lists roughly 300,000 clones; around 87% were seen once. Two negative PCRs, clearance, or symptom resolution had been documented for recovered Cohort 3 donors. This CDR3 is built from 16 residues. Germline V gene lookup returns CDR1 KGHSH and CDR2 LQKENI. Trimming shortened V by 3 bases and J by 7 bases, and 18 bases separated the two germline ends. The source of this sequence is a woman in her 30s who had recovered from COVID-19. The sample comprised PBMCs or T cells enriched from blood (not recorded which). The rearrangement links TRBV18 to TRBJ1-4, with D perhaps matching TRBD1 (5 bases). The DNA for the CDR3 is TGTGCCAGCTCACCGCCTACGGGAGGGGCCAGTGAAAAACTGTTTTTT. Amino acids: CASSPPTGGASEKLFF.